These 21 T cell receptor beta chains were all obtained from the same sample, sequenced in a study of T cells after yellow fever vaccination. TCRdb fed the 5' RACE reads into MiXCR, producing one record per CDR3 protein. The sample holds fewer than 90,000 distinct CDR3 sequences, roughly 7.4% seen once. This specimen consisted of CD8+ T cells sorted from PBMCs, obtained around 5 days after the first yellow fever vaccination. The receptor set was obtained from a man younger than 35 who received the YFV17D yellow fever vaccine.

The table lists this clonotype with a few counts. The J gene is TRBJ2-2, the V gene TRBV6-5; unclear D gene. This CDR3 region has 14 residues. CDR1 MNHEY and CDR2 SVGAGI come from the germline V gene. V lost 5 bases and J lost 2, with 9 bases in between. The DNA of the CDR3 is TGTGCCAGCAGTCACGACGGAAACACCGGGGAGCTGTTTTTT. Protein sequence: CASSHDGNTGELFF.

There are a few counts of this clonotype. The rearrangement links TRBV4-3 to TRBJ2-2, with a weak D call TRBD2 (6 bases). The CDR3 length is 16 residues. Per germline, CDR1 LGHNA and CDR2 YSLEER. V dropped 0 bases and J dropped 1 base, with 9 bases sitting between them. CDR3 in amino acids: CASSQEEGMNTGELFF. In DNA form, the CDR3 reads TGCGCCAGCAGCCAAGAGGAGGGGATGAACACCGGGGAGCTGTTTTTT.

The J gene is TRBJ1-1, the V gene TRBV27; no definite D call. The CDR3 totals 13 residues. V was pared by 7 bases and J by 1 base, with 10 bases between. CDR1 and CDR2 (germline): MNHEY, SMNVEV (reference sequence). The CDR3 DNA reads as TGTGCCAGCACCACTCAAGGGAACACTGAAGCTTTCTTT. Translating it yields CASTTQGNTEAFF.

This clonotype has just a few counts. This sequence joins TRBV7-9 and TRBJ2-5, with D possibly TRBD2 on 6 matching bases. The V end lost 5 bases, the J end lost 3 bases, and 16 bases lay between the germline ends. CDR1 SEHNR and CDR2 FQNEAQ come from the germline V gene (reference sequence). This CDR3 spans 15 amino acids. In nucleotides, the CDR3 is TGTGCCAGCAGCCCCCCCCTAGCGCAGAAAGAGACCCAGTACTTC. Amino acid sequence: CASSPPLAQKETQYF.

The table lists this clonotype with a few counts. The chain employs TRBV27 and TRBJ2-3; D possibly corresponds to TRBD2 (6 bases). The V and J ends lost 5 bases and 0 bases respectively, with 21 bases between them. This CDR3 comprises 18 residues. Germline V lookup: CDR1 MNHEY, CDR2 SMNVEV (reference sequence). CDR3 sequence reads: CASSATGLPSDSTDTQYF. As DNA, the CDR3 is TGTGCCAGCAGTGCGACGGGTCTTCCTAGCGACAGCACAGATACGCAGTATTTT.

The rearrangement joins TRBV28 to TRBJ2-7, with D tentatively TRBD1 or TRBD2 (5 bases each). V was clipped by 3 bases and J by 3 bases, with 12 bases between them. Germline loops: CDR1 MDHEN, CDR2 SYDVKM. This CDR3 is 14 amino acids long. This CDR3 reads CASSLQGGLYEQYV. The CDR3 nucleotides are TGTGCCAGCAGTTTGCAGGGCGGGCTCTACGAGCAGTACGTC.

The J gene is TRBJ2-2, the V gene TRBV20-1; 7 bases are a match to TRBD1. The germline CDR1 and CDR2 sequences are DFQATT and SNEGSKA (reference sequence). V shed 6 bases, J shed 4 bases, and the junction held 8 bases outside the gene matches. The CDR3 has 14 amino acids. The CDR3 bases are TGCAGTGCCTATACAGGGGTGTTCACCGGGGAGCTGTTTTTT. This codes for CSAYTGVFTGELFF.

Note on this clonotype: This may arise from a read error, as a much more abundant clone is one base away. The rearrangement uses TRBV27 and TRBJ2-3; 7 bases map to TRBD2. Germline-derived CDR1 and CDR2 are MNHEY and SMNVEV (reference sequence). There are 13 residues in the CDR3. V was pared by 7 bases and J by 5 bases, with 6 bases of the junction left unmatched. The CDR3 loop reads CASISLAKDTQYF. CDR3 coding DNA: TGTGCCAGCATTTCACTAGCGAAAGATACGCAGTATTTT.

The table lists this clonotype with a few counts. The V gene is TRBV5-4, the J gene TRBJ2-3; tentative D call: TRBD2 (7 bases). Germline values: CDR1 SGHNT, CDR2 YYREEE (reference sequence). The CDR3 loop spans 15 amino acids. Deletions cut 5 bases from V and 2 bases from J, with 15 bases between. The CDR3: CASRTRGGPTDTQYF. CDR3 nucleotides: TGTGCCAGCAGAACTAGGGGGGGCCCCACAGATACGCAGTATTTT.

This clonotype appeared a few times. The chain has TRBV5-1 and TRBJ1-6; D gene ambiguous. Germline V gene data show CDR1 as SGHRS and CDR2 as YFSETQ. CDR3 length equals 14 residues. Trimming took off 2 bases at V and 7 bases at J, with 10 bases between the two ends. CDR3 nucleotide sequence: TGCGCCAGCAGCTTCTGGTTTCGAAATTCACCCCTCCACTTT. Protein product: CASSFWFRNSPLHF. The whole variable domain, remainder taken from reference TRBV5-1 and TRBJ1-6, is KAGVTQTPRYLIKTRGQQVTLSCSPISGHRSVSWYQQTPGQGLQFLFEYFSETQRNKGNFPGRFSGRQFSNSRSEMNVSTLELGDSALYLCASSFWFRNSPLHFGNGTRLTVT.

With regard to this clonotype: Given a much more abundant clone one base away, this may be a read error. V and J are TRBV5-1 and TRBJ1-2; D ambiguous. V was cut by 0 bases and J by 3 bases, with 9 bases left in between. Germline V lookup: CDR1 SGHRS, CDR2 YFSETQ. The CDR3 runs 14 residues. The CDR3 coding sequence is TGCGCCAGCAGCTTGGAGTGTGGGGACTATGGCTACACCTTC. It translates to CASSLECGDYGYTF. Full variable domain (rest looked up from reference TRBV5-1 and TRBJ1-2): KAGVTQTPRYLIKTRGQQVTLSCSPISGHRSVSWYQQTPGQGLQFLFEYFSETQRNKGNFPGRFSGRQFSNSRSEMNVSTLELGDSALYLCASSLECGDYGYTFGSGTRLTVV.

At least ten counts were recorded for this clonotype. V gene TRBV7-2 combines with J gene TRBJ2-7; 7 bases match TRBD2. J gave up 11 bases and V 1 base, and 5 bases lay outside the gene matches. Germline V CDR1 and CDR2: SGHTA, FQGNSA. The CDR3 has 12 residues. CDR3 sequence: CASSLGLAAKYF. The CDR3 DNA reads TGTGCCAGCAGCTTAGGGCTAGCGGCGAAGTACTTC.

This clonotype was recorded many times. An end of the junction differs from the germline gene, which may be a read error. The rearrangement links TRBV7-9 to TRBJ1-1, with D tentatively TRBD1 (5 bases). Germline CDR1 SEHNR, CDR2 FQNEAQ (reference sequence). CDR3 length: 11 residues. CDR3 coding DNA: TGCGCCAGCAGCTTGGGGGGTGAAGCTTTCTTT. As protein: CASSLGGEAFF.

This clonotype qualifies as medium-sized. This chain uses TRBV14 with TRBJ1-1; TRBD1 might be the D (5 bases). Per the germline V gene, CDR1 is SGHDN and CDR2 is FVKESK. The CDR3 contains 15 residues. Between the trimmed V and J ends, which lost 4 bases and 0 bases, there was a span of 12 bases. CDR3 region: CASSRGGALNTEAFF. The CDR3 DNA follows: TGTGCCAGCAGCCGGGGAGGGGCTTTGAACACTGAAGCTTTCTTT.

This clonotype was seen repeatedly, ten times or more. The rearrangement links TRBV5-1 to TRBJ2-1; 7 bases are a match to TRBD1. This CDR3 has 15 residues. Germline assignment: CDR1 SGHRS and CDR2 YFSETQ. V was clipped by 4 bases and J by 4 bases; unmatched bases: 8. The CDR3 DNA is TGCGCCAGCAGCACTTCCGGGACAGCATACAATGAGCAGTTCTTC. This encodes CASSTSGTAYNEQFF. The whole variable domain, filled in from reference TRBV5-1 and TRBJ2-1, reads KAGVTQTPRYLIKTRGQQVTLSCSPISGHRSVSWYQQTPGQGLQFLFEYFSETQRNKGNFPGRFSGRQFSNSRSEMNVSTLELGDSALYLCASSTSGTAYNEQFFGPGTRLTVL.

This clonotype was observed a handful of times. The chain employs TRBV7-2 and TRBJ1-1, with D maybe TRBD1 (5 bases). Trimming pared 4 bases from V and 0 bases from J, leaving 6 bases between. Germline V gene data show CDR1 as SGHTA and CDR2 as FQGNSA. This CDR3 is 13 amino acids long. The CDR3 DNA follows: TGTGCCAGCAGCTCGGGGGTGAACACTGAAGCTTTCTTT. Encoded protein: CASSSGVNTEAFF.

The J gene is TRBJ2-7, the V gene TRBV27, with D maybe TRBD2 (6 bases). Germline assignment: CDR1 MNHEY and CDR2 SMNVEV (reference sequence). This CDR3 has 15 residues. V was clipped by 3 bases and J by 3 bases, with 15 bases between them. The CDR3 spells CASSLQGHGSYEQYF. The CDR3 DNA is TGTGCCAGCAGTTTGCAAGGACACGGGAGCTACGAGCAGTACTTC.

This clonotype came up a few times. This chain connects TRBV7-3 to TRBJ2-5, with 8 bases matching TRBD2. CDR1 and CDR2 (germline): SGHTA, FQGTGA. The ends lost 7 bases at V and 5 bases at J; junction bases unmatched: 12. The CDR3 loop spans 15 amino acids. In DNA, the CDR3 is TGTGCCAGCACCTTGGGTAGCGGGGAAGGGGAGACCCAGTACTTC. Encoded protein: CASTLGSGEGETQYF.

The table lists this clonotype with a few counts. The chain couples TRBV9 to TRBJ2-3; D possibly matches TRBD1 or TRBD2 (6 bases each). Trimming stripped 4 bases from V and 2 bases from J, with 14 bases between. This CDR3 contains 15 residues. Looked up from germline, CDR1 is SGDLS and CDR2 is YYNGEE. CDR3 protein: CASSPDGGYTDTQYF. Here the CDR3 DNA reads TGTGCCAGCAGCCCCGACGGGGGCTACACAGATACGCAGTATTTT.

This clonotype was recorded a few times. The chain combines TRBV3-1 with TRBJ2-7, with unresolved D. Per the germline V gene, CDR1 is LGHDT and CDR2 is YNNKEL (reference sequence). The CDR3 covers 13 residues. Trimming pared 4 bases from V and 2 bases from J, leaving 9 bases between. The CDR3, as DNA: TGTGCCAGCAGCCGAAGTACCACCTACGAGCAGTACTTC. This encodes CASSRSTTYEQYF.

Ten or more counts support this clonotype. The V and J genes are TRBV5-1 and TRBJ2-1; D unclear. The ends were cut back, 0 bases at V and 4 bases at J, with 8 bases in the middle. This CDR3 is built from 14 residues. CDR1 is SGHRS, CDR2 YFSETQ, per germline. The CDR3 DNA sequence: TGCGCCAGCAGCTTGGCACACAGTTACAATGAGCAGTTCTTC. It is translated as CASSLAHSYNEQFF.